This entry features one TCR beta chain sequence. Repertoires were generated with immunoSEQ multiplex PCR, while TCRdb's copy carries only in-frame clones and drops some. The sample includes 55,000 to 85,000 clones, around nine tenths seen only once; the top ten take 3.5% to 4.5%. The source of the sample is a study of chemoradiotherapy in HPV16-positive cancers. The CDR3 extends over 16 amino acids. Between the trimmed V and J ends, which lost 4 bases and 3 bases, there was a span of 15 bases. CDR1 and CDR2 from the germline V gene are MNHEY and SMNVEV (reference sequence). V usage is TRBV27 and J usage is TRBJ2-2; a weak D match, TRBD2 (6 bases). The sample was blood, taken from a patient who underwent chemoradiotherapy. The receptor was isolated from a human donor with HPV-associated anogenital cancer. In nucleotides, the CDR3 is TGTGCCAGCAGTTATCGTCTAGCGACCTACACCGGGGAGCTGTTTTTT. Its protein is CASSYRLATYTGELFF.